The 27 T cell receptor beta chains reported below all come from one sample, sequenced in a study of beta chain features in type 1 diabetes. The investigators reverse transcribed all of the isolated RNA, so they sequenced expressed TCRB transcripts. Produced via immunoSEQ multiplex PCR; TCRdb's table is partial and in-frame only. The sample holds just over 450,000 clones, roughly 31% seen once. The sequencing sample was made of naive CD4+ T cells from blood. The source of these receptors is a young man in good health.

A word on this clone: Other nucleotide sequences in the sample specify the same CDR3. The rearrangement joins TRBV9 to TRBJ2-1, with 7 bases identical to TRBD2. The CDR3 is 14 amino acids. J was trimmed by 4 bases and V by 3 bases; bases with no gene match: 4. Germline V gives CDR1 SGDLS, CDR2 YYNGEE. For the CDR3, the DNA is TGTGCCAGCAGCGAGCGGGGCTCGTACAATGAGCAGTTCTTC. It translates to CASSERGSYNEQFF.

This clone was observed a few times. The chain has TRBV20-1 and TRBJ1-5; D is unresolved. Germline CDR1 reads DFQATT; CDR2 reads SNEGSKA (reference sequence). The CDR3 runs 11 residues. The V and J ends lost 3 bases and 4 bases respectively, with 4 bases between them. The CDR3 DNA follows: TGCAGTGCTAGTCTTAATCAGCCCCAGCATTTT. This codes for CSASLNQPQHF.

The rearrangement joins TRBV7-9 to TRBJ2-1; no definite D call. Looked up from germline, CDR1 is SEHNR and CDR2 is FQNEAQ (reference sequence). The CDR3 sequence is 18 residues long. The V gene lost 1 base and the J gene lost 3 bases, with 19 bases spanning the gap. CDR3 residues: CASSLVPVHGRNYNEQFF. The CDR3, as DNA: TGTGCCAGCAGCTTAGTCCCGGTACACGGCCGAAACTACAATGAGCAGTTCTTC.

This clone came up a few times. CDR3 in DNA: TGTGCCAGCAGCTTAGCGCCGACAGGGGGATACCAAGAGACCCAGTACTTC. Protein: CASSLAPTGGYQETQYF. The rearrangement joins TRBV7-2 to TRBJ2-5; 9 nucleotides agree with TRBD1. The CDR3 extends over 17 amino acids. The germline V gene encodes CDR1 SGHTA and CDR2 FQGNSA. With 0 bases clipped from V and 0 bases from J, the junction kept 5 bases outside the gene matches.

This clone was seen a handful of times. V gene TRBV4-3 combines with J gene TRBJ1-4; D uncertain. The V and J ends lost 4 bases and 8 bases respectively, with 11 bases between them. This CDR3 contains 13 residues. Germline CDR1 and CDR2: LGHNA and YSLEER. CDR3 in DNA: TGCGCCAGCAGCCTCCTCTTGGAGGAAAAACTGTTTTTT. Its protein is CASSLLLEEKLFF.

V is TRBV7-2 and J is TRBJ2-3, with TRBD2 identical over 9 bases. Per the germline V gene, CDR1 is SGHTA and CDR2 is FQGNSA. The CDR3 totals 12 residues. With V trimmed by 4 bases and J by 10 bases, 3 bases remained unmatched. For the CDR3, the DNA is TGTGCCAGCAGCTCCTTAGCGGGGGCGCAGTATTTT. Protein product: CASSSLAGAQYF.

This CDR3 is CASSLGSGSETQYF. CDR3 in DNA: TGTGCCAGCAGCTTGGGGAGCGGGAGTGAGACCCAGTACTTC. The genes are TRBV5-4 and TRBJ2-5, with 8 bases identical to TRBD2. Trimming at V came to 0 bases and at J to 5 bases, leaving 3 bases not matched to a gene. The germline CDR1 and CDR2 sequences are SGHNT and YYREEE (reference sequence). The CDR3 sequence is 14 residues long. Using reference TRBV5-4 and TRBJ2-5 for the parts outside the CDR3, the full variable domain is ETGVTQSPTHLIKTRGQQVTLRCSSQSGHNTVSWYQQALGQGPQFIFQYYREEENGRGNFPPRFSGLQFPNYSSELNVNALELDDSALYLCASSLGSGSETQYFGPGTRLLVL.

This chain's CDR3 is CASSQVELAGDNEQFF. Here the CDR3 DNA reads TGTGCCAGCAGCCAAGTGGAGCTAGCGGGGGACAATGAGCAGTTCTTC. The V and J genes are TRBV4-2 and TRBJ2-1, with 10 bases matching TRBD2. The length of the CDR3 is 16 residues. CDR1 is LGHNA, CDR2 YNFKEQ, per germline. The V segment lost 1 base and the J segment 5 bases; nucleotides outside the gene matches: 5.

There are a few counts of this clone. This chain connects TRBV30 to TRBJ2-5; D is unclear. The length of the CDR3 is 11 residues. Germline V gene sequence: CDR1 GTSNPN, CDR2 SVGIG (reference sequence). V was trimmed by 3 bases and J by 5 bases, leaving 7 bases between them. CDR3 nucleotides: TGTGCCTGGAGCCTCTCTGAGACCCAGTACTTC. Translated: CAWSLSETQYF.

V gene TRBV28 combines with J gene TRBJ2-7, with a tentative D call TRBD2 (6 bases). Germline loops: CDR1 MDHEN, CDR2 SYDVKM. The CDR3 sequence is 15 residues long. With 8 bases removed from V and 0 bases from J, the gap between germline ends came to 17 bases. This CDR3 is CASAQGTVNSYEQYF. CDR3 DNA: TGTGCCAGCGCCCAAGGGACTGTGAACTCCTACGAGCAGTACTTC.

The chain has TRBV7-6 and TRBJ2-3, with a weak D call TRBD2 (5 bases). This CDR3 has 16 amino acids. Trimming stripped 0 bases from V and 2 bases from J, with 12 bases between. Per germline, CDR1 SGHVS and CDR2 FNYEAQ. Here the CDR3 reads CASSLASPGFTDTQYF. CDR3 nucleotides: TGTGCCAGCAGCTTAGCCTCTCCGGGATTCACAGATACGCAGTATTTT.

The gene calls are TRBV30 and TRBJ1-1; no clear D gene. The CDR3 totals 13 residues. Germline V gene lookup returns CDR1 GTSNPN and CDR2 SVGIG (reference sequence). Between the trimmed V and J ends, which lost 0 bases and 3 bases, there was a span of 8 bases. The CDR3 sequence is CAWSVGQDTEAFF. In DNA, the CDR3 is TGTGCCTGGAGTGTAGGTCAGGACACTGAAGCTTTCTTT.

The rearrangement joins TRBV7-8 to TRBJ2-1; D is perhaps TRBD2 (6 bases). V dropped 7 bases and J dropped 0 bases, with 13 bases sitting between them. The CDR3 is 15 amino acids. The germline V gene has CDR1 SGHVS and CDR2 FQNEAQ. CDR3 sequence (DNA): TGTGCCAGCACTCTTAGCGGCTACTCCTACAATGAGCAGTTCTTC. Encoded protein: CASTLSGYSYNEQFF.

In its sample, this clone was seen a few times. The CDR3 here is CSVLLAGGRRNTGELFF. For the CDR3, the DNA is TGCAGCGTCCTACTAGCGGGAGGGCGTAGGAACACCGGGGAGCTGTTTTTT. The rearrangement links TRBV29-1 to TRBJ2-2, with 13 nucleotides matching TRBD2. The CDR3 consists of 17 residues. The V gene's germline CDR1 is SQVTM and CDR2 ANQGSEA. V was clipped by 6 bases and J by 1 base; unmatched bases: 8.

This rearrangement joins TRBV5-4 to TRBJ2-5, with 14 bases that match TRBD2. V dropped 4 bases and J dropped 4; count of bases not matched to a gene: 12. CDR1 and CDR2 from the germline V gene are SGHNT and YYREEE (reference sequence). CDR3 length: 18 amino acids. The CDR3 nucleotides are TGTGCCAGCAGCGAGGGGACTAGCGGGAGAAGAGGCGGAGAGACCCAGTACTTC. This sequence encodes CASSEGTSGRRGGETQYF.

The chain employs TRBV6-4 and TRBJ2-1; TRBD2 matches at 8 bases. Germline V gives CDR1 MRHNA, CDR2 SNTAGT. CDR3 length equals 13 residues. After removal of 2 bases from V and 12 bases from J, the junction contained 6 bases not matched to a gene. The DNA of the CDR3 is TGTGCCAGCAGTGACACCCCGGGACTAGGGCAGTTCTTC. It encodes CASSDTPGLGQFF.

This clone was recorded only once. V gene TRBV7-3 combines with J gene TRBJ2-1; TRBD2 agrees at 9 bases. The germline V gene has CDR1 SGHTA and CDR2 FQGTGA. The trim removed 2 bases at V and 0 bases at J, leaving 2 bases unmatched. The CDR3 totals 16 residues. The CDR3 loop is CASSLDSGSSYNEQFF. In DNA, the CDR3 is TGTGCCAGCAGCTTAGATAGCGGGAGCTCCTACAATGAGCAGTTCTTC.

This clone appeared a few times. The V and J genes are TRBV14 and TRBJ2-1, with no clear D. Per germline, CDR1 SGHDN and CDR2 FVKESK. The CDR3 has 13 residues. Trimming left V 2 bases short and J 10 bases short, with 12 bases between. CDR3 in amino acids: CASSQLGGPEQFF. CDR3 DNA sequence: TGTGCCAGCAGCCAATTGGGTGGCCCCGAGCAGTTCTTC.

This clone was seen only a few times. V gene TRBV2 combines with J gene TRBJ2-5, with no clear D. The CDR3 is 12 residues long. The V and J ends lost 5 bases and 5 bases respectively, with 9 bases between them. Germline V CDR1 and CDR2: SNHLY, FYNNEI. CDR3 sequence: CASSTVVETQYF. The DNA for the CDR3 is TGTGCCAGCAGTACGGTCGTGGAGACCCAGTACTTC.

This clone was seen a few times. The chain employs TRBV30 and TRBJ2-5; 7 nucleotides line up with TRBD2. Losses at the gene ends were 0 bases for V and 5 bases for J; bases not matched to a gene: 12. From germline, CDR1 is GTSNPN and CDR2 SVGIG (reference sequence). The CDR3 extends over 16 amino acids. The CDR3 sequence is CAWSVYREVGLETQYF. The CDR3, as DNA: TGTGCCTGGAGTGTATATCGGGAGGTGGGGTTGGAGACCCAGTACTTC.

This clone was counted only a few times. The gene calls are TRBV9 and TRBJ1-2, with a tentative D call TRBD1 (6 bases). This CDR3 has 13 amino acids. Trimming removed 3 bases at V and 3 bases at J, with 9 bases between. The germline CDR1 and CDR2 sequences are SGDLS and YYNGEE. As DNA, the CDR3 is TGTGCCAGCAGCGAACAGGGCGACTATGGCTACACCTTC. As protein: CASSEQGDYGYTF.

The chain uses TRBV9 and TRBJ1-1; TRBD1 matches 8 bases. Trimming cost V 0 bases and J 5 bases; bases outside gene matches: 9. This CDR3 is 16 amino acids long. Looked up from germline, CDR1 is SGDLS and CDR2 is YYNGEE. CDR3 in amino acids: CASSVAPQGAGTEAFF. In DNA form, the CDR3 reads TGTGCCAGCAGCGTAGCGCCCCAGGGGGCGGGAACTGAAGCTTTCTTT.

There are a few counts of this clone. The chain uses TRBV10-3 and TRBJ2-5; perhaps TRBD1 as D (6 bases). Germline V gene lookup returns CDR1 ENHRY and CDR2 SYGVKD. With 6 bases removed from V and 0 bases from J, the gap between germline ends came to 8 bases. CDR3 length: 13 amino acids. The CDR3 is CAIRQGYQETQYF. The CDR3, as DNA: TGTGCCATCAGGCAGGGGTACCAAGAGACCCAGTACTTC.

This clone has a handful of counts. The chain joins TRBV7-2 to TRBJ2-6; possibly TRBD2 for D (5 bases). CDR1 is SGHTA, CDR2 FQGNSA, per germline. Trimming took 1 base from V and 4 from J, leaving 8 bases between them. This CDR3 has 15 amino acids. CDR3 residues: CASSLVGAGANVLTF. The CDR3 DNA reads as TGTGCCAGCAGCTTAGTGGGAGCCGGGGCCAACGTCCTGACTTTC.

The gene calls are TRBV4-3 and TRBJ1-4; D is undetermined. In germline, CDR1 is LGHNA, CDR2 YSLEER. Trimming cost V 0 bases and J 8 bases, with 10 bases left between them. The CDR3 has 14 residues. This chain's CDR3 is CASSQDPRFEKLFF. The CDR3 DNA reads TGCGCCAGCAGCCAAGATCCACGATTCGAAAAACTGTTTTTT.

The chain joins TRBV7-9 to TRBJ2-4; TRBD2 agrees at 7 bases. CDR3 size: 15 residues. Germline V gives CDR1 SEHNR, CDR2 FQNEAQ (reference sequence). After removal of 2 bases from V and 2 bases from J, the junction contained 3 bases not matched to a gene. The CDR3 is CASSLQRETKNIQYF. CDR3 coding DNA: TGTGCCAGCAGCTTACAGCGGGAAACCAAAAACATTCAGTACTTC.

The CDR3 sequence: CASSLAGTSGLMDNEQFF. The CDR3, as DNA: TGTGCCAGCAGCTTAGCCGGGACTAGCGGTTTAATGGACAATGAGCAGTTCTTC. This sequence joins TRBV7-2 and TRBJ2-1, with 11 nucleotides matching TRBD2. In germline, CDR1 is SGHTA, CDR2 FQGNSA. Trimming took 0 bases from V and 5 from J; bases not matched to a gene: 9. The CDR3 loop spans 18 amino acids. The complete variable domain, with remaining parts taken from reference TRBV7-2 and TRBJ2-1, reads GAGVSQSPSNKVTEKGKDVELRCDPISGHTALYWYRQSLGQGLEFLIYFQGNSAPDKSGLPSDRFSAERTGGSVSTLTIQRTQQEDSAVYLCASSLAGTSGLMDNEQFFGPGTRLTVL.